The T cell receptor beta chain under discussion was sequenced for a study of cytomegalovirus exposure and HLA in healthy donors (dated by TCRdb to 2015 to 2018). For the wider study: A later analysis indicated that the 120 or so validation repertoires were generated on the platform also employed for the 650 to 850 repertoires of the first cohort. Along with the roughly 670-subject first cohort, a separate validation cohort of over 90 different subjects was used. The aim of the study was to test whether cataloging public T cell receptors could identify signatures of past pathogen exposure. The study combined high-throughput TCR immunosequencing, statistical association of individual TCRs with disease status, and machine learning to predict cytomegalovirus infection status.

Receptor libraries were prepared by the immunoSEQ multiplex PCR assay. The original pipeline was this. To diagnose cytomegalovirus status from the catalog of TCR beta chain sequences, a statistical classification framework was built. The immuneACCESS repertoire file appears here via TCRdb, limited to in-frame rearrangements. These files lack a portion of the clones; in checked studies, under half of the deficit traces to unresolved V genes, and the cause of the others is not known. The DNA gave D and trimming, while V, J and clone size come from that table. Present in this sample are 150,000 to 200,000 clones, roughly 86% of which were seen just once. The top ten constitute over 1.1% of the sample. The paper's findings and limits, for the study overall: Most TCR sequences were seen in very few donors, while some public TCRs were found in many individuals. The validation cohort had no HLA typing available for a later analysis, so co-occurrence within that cohort was assessed over all 120 or so repertoires. The classifier was reported to diagnose cytomegalovirus status with high specificity and sensitivity in both the original cohort and the validation cohort. Of the cluster scores, roughly 95% were above 0 in a later analysis, which found that TCRs clustered in the first cohort also tended to co-occur in the 90 to 150 validation repertoires. The authors suggested that the approach could potentially be extended to other disease states and immunological phenotypes. A total of fewer than 200 TCR beta chains were listed by the study as associated with cytomegalovirus. In vitro tests confirmed that three of the cytomegalovirus-associated TCR beta chains recognize cytomegalovirus antigens.

The donors belonged to the validation cohort of about 110 subjects, which was separate from the roughly 700-subject first cohort. Sequences LNHDA (CDR1) and SQIVND (CDR2) are obtained from the germline V gene (reference sequence). The germline V and J ends show losses of 1 base and 8 bases respectively, and no gene match explains 8 bases of the junction. The CDR3 sequence holds 16 residues, the cysteine and phenylalanine included. The retained sequence is limited to the CDR3, 48 bases, with the frame set at the first base. Concerning this clone itself: The target of this receptor is not known. No qualities accompany the bases; no much larger clone lies one base away.

The chain is encoded by TRBV19 joined to TRBJ2-1, and TRBD2 aligns with 10 junction nucleotides. This receptor was obtained from a young woman in good health and CMV-seronegative. Sequencing was done on a sample of PBMCs. The bases read TGTGCCAGTAGTATAGCGAGCGGGGGGGCCTTGGATGAGCAGTTCTTC. It is translated as CASSIASGGALDEQFF.